This paragraph covers one T cell receptor beta chain sequence. The same CDR3 also results from other DNA sequences found in this sample. Method: immunoSEQ multiplex PCR; TCRdb's copy keeps in-frame clones and lacks some. Altogether 2 million to 2.5 million clones are present, roughly 90% being singletons, with the ten largest covering 0.37%. The sample comes from a study of shared clonotypes between healthy human individuals. Looking at the study overall: Aged between 18 and 49, the donors were two women and three men.

This CDR3 region has 14 residues. Trimming took 4 bases from V and 3 from J, leaving 12 bases between them. Germline values: CDR1 SGHTA, CDR2 FQGTGA. The chain has TRBV7-3 and TRBJ1-1; the D gene is possibly TRBD1 (6 bases). Specimen: naive CD4+ T cells from PBMCs. Subset: CD45RA+ positively selected. The sequence was obtained from a man between 18 and 29 years old in good health. Some clones in this sample may be carry-over from other donors' samples. The CDR3: CASSSGGADTEAFF. CDR3 bases: TGTGCCAGCAGCTCTGGGGGCGCGGACACTGAAGCTTTCTTT.